Many counts were recorded for the clone carrying this T cell receptor beta chain. The germline V gene encodes CDR1 SGHRS and CDR2 YFSETQ. CDR3 size: 15 residues. Unmatched junction bases numbered 2, after V lost 2 bases and J lost 0 bases. The sample is drawn from a study of breast tumors, draining lymph nodes, adjacent tissues. Axillary draining lymph nodes of breast cancer patients supplied the node samples. TCRdb recomputed calls from the multiplex PCR reads with MiXCR, one row per CDR3 protein. The table shows under 110,000 distinct CDR3 sequences, with more than 25% occurring only once. The sequence was collected from a female donor with breast cancer. Some clones in this sample may be carry-over from other donors' samples. The chain couples TRBV5-1 to TRBJ1-3; TRBD1 matches at 7 bases. Material for sequencing was axillary lymph node tissue. The CDR3 DNA reads as TGCGCCAGCAGCTTAGACAGGGTCTCTGGAAACACCATATATTTT. It specifies CASSLDRVSGNTIYF.